These T cell receptor beta chains were read from a single sample in a study of Ad26.COV2.S vaccination and SARS-CoV-2 variants. This table comes from immunoSEQ multiplex PCR, and its TCRdb copy is limited to in-frame clones, with some not included. Of approximately 480,000 clones listed, 87% were seen once; the top ten hold 9.5% to 15%. The sequences come from peripheral blood, collected in a trial of Ad26.COV2.S vaccine versus placebo. All receptors come from a person between 18 and 59 years old who received the Ad26.COV2.S COVID-19 vaccine or a placebo. Both conserved end residues are part of each CDR3. The D gene is left open where the match is weak. Not every row has a clone size; where given, it reads once, few, many or a size class.

j_call v_call clone_size d_call cdr3_aa cdr3_nt
TRBJ1-2 TRBV27 NA NA CASSLSPDTRYGYTF TGTGCCAGCAGTTTATCTCCGGACACTCGCTATGGCTACACCTTC
TRBJ1-1 TRBV27 few TRBD1 CASSPPGQGAEAFF TGTGCCAGCAGTCCTCCGGGACAGGGTGCTGAAGCTTTCTTT
TRBJ2-1 TRBV3-1/TRBV3-2 NA TRBD2 CASSRSGIPGNEQFF TGTGCCAGCAGCCGTAGCGGGATCCCAGGCAATGAGCAGTTCTTC
TRBJ2-5 TRBV27 NA TRBD2 CASSLSAGVKETQYF TGTGCCAGCAGTTTAAGCGCGGGAGTAAAAGAGACCCAGTACTTC
TRBJ2-7 TRBV27 NA TRBD2 CASRRTSGRAEQYF TGTGCCAGCAGAAGGACTAGCGGGAGGGCCGAGCAGTACTTC
TRBJ2-5 TRBV5-1 NA NA CASSLPGVRETQYF TGCGCCAGCAGCCTGCCGGGAGTCAGGGAGACCCAGTACTTC
TRBJ1-1 TRBV24-1 NA TRBD1 CATSDSRDRGSTEAFF TGTGCCACCAGTGATTCCCGGGACAGGGGGAGCACTGAAGCTTTCTTT
TRBJ1-2 TRBV7-9 NA NA CASSVQDYGYTF TGTGCCAGCAGCGTACAGGATTATGGCTACACCTTC
TRBJ2-1 TRBV5-4 NA TRBD2 CASSLGASGYSYNEQFF TGTGCCAGCAGCTTGGGGGCTAGCGGATACTCCTACAATGAGCAGTTCTTC
TRBJ1-1 TRBV19 NA TRBD1 CASILGTGKNEAFF TGTGCCAGTATTCTCGGGACAGGGAAAAATGAAGCTTTCTTT
TRBJ2-1 TRBV27 NA NA CASSLRRYNEQFF TGTGCCAGCAGTCTTCGACGATACAATGAGCAGTTCTTC
TRBJ2-5 TRBV10-2 NA NA CASRQGETQYF TGCGCCAGCAGACAGGGAGAGACCCAGTACTTC
TRBJ2-5 TRBV5-6 few NA CASSRGTLRRGETQYF TGTGCCAGCAGCCGCGGGACCCTGCGTAGGGGAGAGACCCAGTACTTC
TRBJ2-5 TRBV2 NA NA CASTTSWGRETQYF TGTGCCAGCACGACCTCCTGGGGGCGAGAGACCCAGTACTTC
TRBJ2-1 TRBV11-2 NA TRBD2 CASSPGVSGRGDEQFF TGTGCCAGCAGCCCAGGGGTGAGCGGGAGAGGCGATGAGCAGTTCTTC
TRBJ2-5 TRBV30 once TRBD2 CAWSRGGIETQYF TGTGCCTGGAGTCGGGGAGGGATCGAGACCCAGTACTTC
TRBJ1-4 TRBV28 NA NA CASSLGGANEKLFF TGTGCCAGCAGTTTAGGGGGGGCTAATGAAAAACTGTTTTTT
TRBJ1-4 TRBV23-1 NA NA CASSPRGDEACRGSFNEKLFF TGCGCCAGCAGCCCCAGGGGAGACGAGGCGTGTCGGGGGTCTTTTAATGAAAAACTGTTTTTT
TRBJ1-2 TRBV5-1 NA TRBD1 CASSFGDRGSRSGYTF TGCGCCAGCAGCTTCGGGGACAGGGGGTCCCGGAGTGGCTACACCTTC
TRBJ2-5 TRBV4-2 NA TRBD2 CASSQEGTSGRAGETQYF TGTGCCAGCAGCCAAGAGGGGACTAGCGGGAGGGCCGGAGAGACCCAGTACTTC
TRBJ2-7 TRBV7-9 NA TRBD1 CASSLAWTGETYEQYF TGTGCCAGCAGCTTAGCCTGGACAGGGGAAACCTACGAGCAGTACTTC
TRBJ2-5 TRBV7-9 NA TRBD2 CASSRPTSGRGETQYF TGTGCCAGCAGCCGTCCGACTAGCGGGAGGGGAGAGACCCAGTACTTC
TRBJ2-7 TRBV4-2 NA NA CASSQDVEAGQSYEQYF TGTGCCAGCAGCCAAGATGTGGAGGCGGGACAGTCCTACGAGCAGTACTTC
TRBJ2-7 TRBV2 few NA CASSEVRDTEQYF TGTGCCAGCAGTGAGGTCAGGGATACGGAGCAGTACTTC
TRBJ2-7 TRBV10-3 NA TRBD2 CAISEGGLVDEQYF TGTGCCATCAGTGAAGGGGGACTAGTCGACGAGCAGTACTTC
TRBJ1-5 TRBV4-2 NA NA CASSQEAGREPQHF TGTGCCAGCAGCCAAGAAGCAGGTCGGGAGCCCCAGCATTTT
TRBJ2-1 TRBV7-2 few TRBD2 CASSSLPSGAGGYNEQFF TGTGCCAGCAGCTCCCTCCCCTCGGGGGCGGGGGGCTACAATGAGCAGTTCTTC
TRBJ1-4 TRBV7-2 NA TRBD1 CASSLDRGHEKLFF TGTGCCAGCAGCCTGGACAGGGGGCATGAAAAACTGTTTTTT
TRBJ2-2 TRBV5-1 once NA CASRSGRANTGELFF TGCGCCAGCAGGTCTGGGCGAGCGAACACCGGGGAGCTGTTTTTT
TRBJ1-6 TRBV7-9 NA TRBD1 CASSQRQGISSYNSPLHF TGTGCCAGCAGCCAGAGACAGGGAATCAGCTCCTATAATTCACCCCTCCACTTT
TRBJ2-7 TRBV27 once TRBD2 CASSRLAGPYEQYF TGTGCCAGCTCCCGACTAGCGGGGCCCTACGAGCAGTACTTC
TRBJ1-3 TRBV28 NA NA CASSLFANTIYF TGTGCCAGCAGTTTATTCGCCAACACCATATATTTT
TRBJ1-3 TRBV4-1 NA NA CASSPLGRADTIYF TGCGCCAGCAGCCCCCTTGGCAGGGCGGACACCATATATTTT
TRBJ2-7 TRBV7-3 few NA CASSLTPNTVHEQYF TGTGCCAGCAGCTTAACTCCAAATACGGTCCACGAGCAGTACTTC
TRBJ2-2 TRBV9 NA TRBD2 CASSVGVWGGPNTGELFF TGTGCCAGCAGCGTAGGAGTGTGGGGAGGGCCGAACACCGGGGAGCTGTTTTTT
TRBJ1-2 TRBV2 NA NA CASHGQVYGYTF TGTGCCAGCCACGGACAAGTCTATGGCTACACCTTC
TRBJ2-7 TRBV29-1 NA NA CAIAAGFSYEQYF TGCGCGATCGCGGCAGGGTTTTCCTACGAGCAGTACTTC
TRBJ2-7 TRBV9 NA TRBD1 CASSVAAGTGQPYEQYF TGTGCCAGCAGCGTAGCTGCGGGGACAGGTCAGCCCTACGAGCAGTACTTC
TRBJ1-2 TRBV5-4 NA NA CASSSLVYGYTF TGTGCCAGCAGCTCGCTTGTCTACGGCTACACCTTC
TRBJ1-3 TRBV6-5 NA NA CASSPTGSSGNTIYF TGTGCCAGCAGTCCCACCGGCAGCTCTGGAAACACCATATATTTT
TRBJ2-7 TRBV28 NA NA CASSPHGPNYEQYF TGTGCCAGCAGTCCACATGGACCGAATTACGAGCAGTACTTC
TRBJ1-4 TRBV19 NA NA CASSPRALGDEKLFF TGTGCCAGTAGTCCTCGGGCCCTGGGGGATGAAAAACTGTTTTTT
TRBJ1-1 TRBV11-1 NA NA CASSPRTAGGTEAFF TGTGCCAGCAGCCCCCGGACCGCCGGAGGCACTGAAGCTTTCTTT
TRBJ2-7 TRBV4-3 few TRBD2 CASSTGLASYEQYF TGCGCCAGCAGCACTGGACTAGCTTCCTACGAGCAGTACTTC
TRBJ2-1 TRBV27 NA TRBD2 CASSAGGWNEQFF TGTGCCAGCTCCGCGGGAGGGTGGAATGAGCAGTTCTTC
TRBJ1-5 TRBV5-1 NA NA CASSLREDQPQHF TGCGCCAGCAGCTTACGGGAGGATCAGCCCCAGCATTTT
TRBJ2-1 TRBV28 NA TRBD2 CASSPRGSGRFYEQFF TGTGCCAGCAGTCCCCGGGGTAGCGGGAGGTTCTATGAGCAGTTCTTC
TRBJ2-3 TRBV5-1 NA NA CASSLGSSTDTQYF TGCGCCAGCAGCTTGGGGTCTAGCACAGATACGCAGTATTTT
TRBJ2-7 TRBV4-1 NA TRBD1 CASSHLGTGDSEQYF TGCGCCAGCAGCCACTTAGGGACAGGGGACTCCGAGCAGTACTTC
TRBJ2-1 TRBV19 NA NA CASKISSLPDEQFF TGTGCCAGCAAAATCTCGAGCCTACCAGATGAGCAGTTCTTC
TRBJ2-5 TRBV5-1 NA NA CASSLVWETQYF TGCGCCAGCAGCTTGGTATGGGAGACCCAGTACTTC
TRBJ2-1 TRBV7-2 NA NA CASSLRGRGALHEQFF TGTGCCAGCAGCTTAAGGGGGAGGGGGGCTCTGCATGAGCAGTTCTTC
TRBJ2-7 TRBV10-3 NA TRBD2 CAISEGPSGRYEQYF TGTGCCATCAGTGAGGGACCTAGCGGACGCTACGAGCAGTACTTC
TRBJ1-2 TRBV28 NA NA CASTGAPGYTF TGTGCCAGCACAGGGGCCCCTGGCTACACCTTC
TRBJ1-3 TRBV28 NA TRBD1 CASSLLGTDGWGTIYF TGTGCCAGCAGTCTGCTCGGGACAGACGGGTGGGGCACCATATATTTT
TRBJ1-5 TRBV18 NA NA CASSPPDPSQPQHF TGTGCCAGCTCACCACCGGATCCGAGTCAGCCCCAGCATTTT
TRBJ2-5 TRBV5-6 once NA CASSSRETQYF TGTGCCAGCAGCTCGCGGGAGACCCAGTACTTC